These T cell receptor beta chains were read from a single sample in a study of human T cells and chemical hapten exposure. TCRdb called the RACE reads again in MiXCR, with one record for every CDR3 protein. The sample gives around 70,000 distinct CDR3 sequences, roughly 6.6% of which show up once; around 3.6% is in the top ten. The sequencing sample was made of whole blood. The receptors originated from a female donor in good health. Some clones in this sample may be carry-over from other donors' samples. Both conserved end residues are part of each CDR3. Fields, in order: clone size, CDR3 length, V gene, D gene, J gene, CDR3 DNA, CDR3 protein. The D gene is left open where the match is weak. Clone size is stated in some rows and not others, as once, few, many or a class when expanded.

clone_size: few
cdr3_length: 15
v_call: TRBV7-9
d_call: NA
j_call: TRBJ1-1
cdr3_nt: TGTGCCAGCAGCCCAATCGGCCAAATGAACACTGAAGCTTTCTTT
cdr3_aa: CASSPIGQMNTEAFF

clone_size: few
cdr3_length: 12
v_call: TRBV6-5
d_call: NA
j_call: TRBJ1-1
cdr3_nt: TGTGCCAGCAGTTCTCGGAACACTGAAGCTTTCTTT
cdr3_aa: CASSSRNTEAFF

clone_size: many
cdr3_length: 13
v_call: TRBV5-1
d_call: NA
j_call: TRBJ2-1
cdr3_nt: TGCGCCAGCAGCATGAGCTTGAACAATGAGCAGTTCTTC
cdr3_aa: CASSMSLNNEQFF

clone_size: many
cdr3_length: 13
v_call: TRBV20-1
d_call: NA
j_call: TRBJ2-7
cdr3_nt: TGCAGTGCTAGAGATACGGTGACCTACGAGCAGTACTTC
cdr3_aa: CSARDTVTYEQYF

clone_size: NA
cdr3_length: 14
v_call: TRBV5-1
d_call: TRBD1
j_call: TRBJ2-1
cdr3_nt: TGCGCCAGCAGCTCCGGGACAGGGGCCCCCGGTTTTGACTTC
cdr3_aa: CASSSGTGAPGFDF

clone_size: many
cdr3_length: 11
v_call: TRBV29-1
d_call: NA
j_call: TRBJ1-1
cdr3_nt: TGCAGCGTCGGAGGACGATCCGAAGCTTTCTTT
cdr3_aa: CSVGGRSEAFF

clone_size: many
cdr3_length: 13
v_call: TRBV29-1
d_call: NA
j_call: TRBJ1-2
cdr3_nt: TGCAGCGTTGAATCTGGGTTTAGCGATGGCTACACCTTC
cdr3_aa: CSVESGFSDGYTF

clone_size: NA
cdr3_length: 16
v_call: TRBV5-5
d_call: NA
j_call: TRBJ1-5
cdr3_nt: TGTGCCAGCAGCTTAACCTTAGGGGAGGGCAATCAGCCCCAGCATTTT
cdr3_aa: CASSLTLGEGNQPQHF

clone_size: NA
cdr3_length: 15
v_call: TRBV25-1
d_call: TRBD1
j_call: TRBJ2-7
cdr3_nt: TGTGCCAGCAGTGATTCATTCACAGGGGACTACGAGCAGTACTTC
cdr3_aa: CASSDSFTGDYEQYF

clone_size: many
cdr3_length: 13
v_call: TRBV3-1
d_call: NA
j_call: TRBJ1-4
cdr3_nt: TGTGCCAGCAGCCTCGCAACTAATGAAAAACTGTTTTTT
cdr3_aa: CASSLATNEKLFF

clone_size: many
cdr3_length: 14
v_call: TRBV6-2/TRBV6-3
d_call: NA
j_call: TRBJ1-4
cdr3_nt: TGTGCCAGCACCCCAGGAAGTGTCTCTGAAAAACTGTTTTTT
cdr3_aa: CASTPGSVSEKLFF

clone_size: many
cdr3_length: 12
v_call: TRBV7-9
d_call: TRBD1
j_call: TRBJ1-2
cdr3_nt: TGTGCCAGCAGCCCTGGACAGGGTGGCTACACCTTC
cdr3_aa: CASSPGQGGYTF

clone_size: few
cdr3_length: 16
v_call: TRBV7-2
d_call: TRBD2
j_call: TRBJ2-1
cdr3_nt: TGTGCCAGCAGCTTAGCGGGGCGGGAGGGCAGAAATGAGCAGTTCTTC
cdr3_aa: CASSLAGREGRNEQFF

clone_size: many
cdr3_length: 14
v_call: TRBV7-2
d_call: TRBD1
j_call: TRBJ1-1
cdr3_nt: TGTGCCAGCAGCCCACAGGGGCAAAACACTGAAGCTTTCTTT
cdr3_aa: CASSPQGQNTEAFF

clone_size: many
cdr3_length: 14
v_call: TRBV5-1
d_call: TRBD1
j_call: TRBJ1-1
cdr3_nt: TGCGCCAGCAGCCCCAGGGGGATGAACACTGAAGCTTTCTTT
cdr3_aa: CASSPRGMNTEAFF

clone_size: many
cdr3_length: 12
v_call: TRBV28
d_call: TRBD1
j_call: TRBJ2-3
cdr3_nt: TGTGCCAGCAGCCGGACAGGACATACGCAGTATTTT
cdr3_aa: CASSRTGHTQYF

clone_size: NA
cdr3_length: 14
v_call: TRBV30
d_call: TRBD2
j_call: TRBJ2-1
cdr3_nt: TGTGCCGGAAGTCTCGGCGGGAGATACAATGAGCAGTTCTTC
cdr3_aa: CAGSLGGRYNEQFF

clone_size: few
cdr3_length: 19
v_call: TRBV28
d_call: TRBD2
j_call: TRBJ2-3
cdr3_nt: TGTGCCAGCAGTTTAATTGGGCTAGCGGGAGGCCCCGAGTATGATACGCAGTATTTT
cdr3_aa: CASSLIGLAGGPEYDTQYF

clone_size: NA
cdr3_length: 19
v_call: TRBV28
d_call: TRBD1
j_call: TRBJ1-3
cdr3_nt: TGTGCCAGCAGCAACCCCCTAGCCGGGACAGGGGGCTCTGGAAACACCATATATTTT
cdr3_aa: CASSNPLAGTGGSGNTIYF

clone_size: few
cdr3_length: 13
v_call: TRBV5-4
d_call: NA
j_call: TRBJ1-1
cdr3_nt: TGTGCCAGCAGCTTGGGGCTTGAGAGGAAAGCTTTCTTT
cdr3_aa: CASSLGLERKAFF